The T cell receptor (beta chain) under discussion was sequenced for a study of CD8+ T cells in alopecia areata. With 6 bases clipped from V and 7 bases from J, the junction kept 6 bases outside the gene matches. Germline-derived CDR1 and CDR2 are SQVTM and ANQGSEA. This CDR3 has 14 amino acids. Treatment denoted: oral pan-JAK inhibitor, 5-10 mg twice daily. Alopecia areata patients gave lesional scalp punch biopsies and peripheral blood samples. Cell sorting on a FACSAria was used to separate CD4+ and CD8+ T cells from the PBMCs. cDNA serving as the sequencing template came from extracted, reverse transcribed RNA. Using immunoSEQ multiplex PCR, the repertoire was profiled, and TCRdb retains in-frame clones only, with some absent. The data hold about 100,000 clones, with over 80% observed a single time.

The sequence was obtained from a human donor with alopecia areata. J is TRBJ2-1 and V is TRBV29-1, with 13 nucleotides matching TRBD2. The specimen was CD8+ T cells sorted from blood, collected at week 24, from a patient treated with tofacitinib. The CDR3 DNA follows: TGCAGCGTCCCGACTAGCGGGGGGCTAAATGAGCAGTTCTTC. This translates into CSVPTSGGLNEQFF.